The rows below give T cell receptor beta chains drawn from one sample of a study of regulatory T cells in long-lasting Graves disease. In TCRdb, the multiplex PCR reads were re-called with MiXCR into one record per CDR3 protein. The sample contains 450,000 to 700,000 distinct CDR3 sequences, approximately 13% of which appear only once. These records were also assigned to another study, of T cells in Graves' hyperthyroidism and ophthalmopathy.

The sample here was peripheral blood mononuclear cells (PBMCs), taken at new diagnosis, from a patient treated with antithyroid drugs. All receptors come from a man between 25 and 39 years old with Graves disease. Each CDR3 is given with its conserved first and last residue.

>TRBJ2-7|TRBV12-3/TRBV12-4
CASSGQVPLTYEQYF
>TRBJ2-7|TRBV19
CASSIPGLSSGTSEKRGDEQYF
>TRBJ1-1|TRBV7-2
CASRTGANTEAFF
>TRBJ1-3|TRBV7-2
CASSDEDGNAIYF
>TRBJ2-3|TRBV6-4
CASSDSGGRGTDTQYF
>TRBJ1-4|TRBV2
CASNPATNEKLFF
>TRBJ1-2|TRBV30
CAWNRLREGYTF
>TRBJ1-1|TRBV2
CASRDRLNTEAFF
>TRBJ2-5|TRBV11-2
CASSLGFQQETQYF
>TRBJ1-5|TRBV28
CASSFSGWPQHF
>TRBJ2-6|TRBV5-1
CASSLGAEPNVLTF
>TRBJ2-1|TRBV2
CASSEMVVSPPYNEQFF
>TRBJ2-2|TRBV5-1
CASSPLPEAQNTGELFF
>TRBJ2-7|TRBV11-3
CASSLGPVYEQYF
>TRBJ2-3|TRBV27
CASSRGLLTDTQYF
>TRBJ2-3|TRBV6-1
CASSSHGGGTDTQYF
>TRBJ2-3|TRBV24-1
CATAGTRIAGRAGTDTQYF
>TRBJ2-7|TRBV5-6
CASSLRLAGGPSYEQYF
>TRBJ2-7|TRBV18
CASSPEQGLYEQYF
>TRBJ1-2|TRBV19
CASRDRVGGYTF
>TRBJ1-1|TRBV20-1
CSAKGTGGSLSNTEAFF
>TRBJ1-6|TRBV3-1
CASSQEAPRSPLHF
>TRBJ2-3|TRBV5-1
CASSLFSGSTDTQYF
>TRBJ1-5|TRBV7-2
CASSLAQGNAQPQHF
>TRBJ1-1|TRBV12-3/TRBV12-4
CASSLLYNTEAFF
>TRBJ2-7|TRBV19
CASTPGPAGYEQYF
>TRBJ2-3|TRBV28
CASSPLGGLGTDTQYF
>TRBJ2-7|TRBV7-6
CASSSRAGESWEQYF
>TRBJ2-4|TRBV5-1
CASSLGRRNIQYF
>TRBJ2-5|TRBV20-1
CSARGTRQETQYF
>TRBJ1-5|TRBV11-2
CVSSSYRDGHVGPQHF
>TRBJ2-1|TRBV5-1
CASSPQVSSDEQFF
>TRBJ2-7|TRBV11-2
CASSQSGRAWDEQYF
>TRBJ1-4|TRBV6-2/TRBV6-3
CASSYGANEKLFF
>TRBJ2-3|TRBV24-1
CATSEPGLSSPFF
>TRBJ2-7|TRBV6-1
CASRFGPPYEQYF
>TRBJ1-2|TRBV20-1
CSARPRHPTNYGYTF
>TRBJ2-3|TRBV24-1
CATQGTDTQYF
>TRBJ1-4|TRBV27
CASSFAAGLNEKLFF
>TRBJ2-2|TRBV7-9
CASTETGELFF
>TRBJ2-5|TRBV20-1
CSARVPSGITRETQYF
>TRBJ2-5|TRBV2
CTSSPGEQETQYF
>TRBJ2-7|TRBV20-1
CSARTATSGRAYEQYF
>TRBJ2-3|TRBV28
CASSSQRPTDTQYF
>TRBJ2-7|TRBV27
CASSPTPVLAGGGKYF
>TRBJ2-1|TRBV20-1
CSASGSPYNEQFF
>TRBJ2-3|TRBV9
CASSVDGGRADAADTQYF
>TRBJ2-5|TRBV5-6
CASSQRAGMKETQYF
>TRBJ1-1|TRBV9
CASSPGTGAEAFF
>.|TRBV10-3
CAISEEDGLQETQYF
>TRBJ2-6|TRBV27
CASKGEPSGANVLTF